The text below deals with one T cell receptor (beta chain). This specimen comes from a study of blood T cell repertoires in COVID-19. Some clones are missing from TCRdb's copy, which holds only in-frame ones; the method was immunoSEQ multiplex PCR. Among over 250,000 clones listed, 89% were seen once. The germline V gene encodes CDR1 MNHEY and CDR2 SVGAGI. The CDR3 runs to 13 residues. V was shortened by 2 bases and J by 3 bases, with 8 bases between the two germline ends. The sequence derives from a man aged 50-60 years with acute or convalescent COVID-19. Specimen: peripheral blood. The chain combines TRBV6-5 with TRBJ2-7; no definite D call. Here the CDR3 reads CASSYDKNYEQYF. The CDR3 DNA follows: TGTGCCAGCAGTTACGACAAGAACTACGAGCAGTACTTC.